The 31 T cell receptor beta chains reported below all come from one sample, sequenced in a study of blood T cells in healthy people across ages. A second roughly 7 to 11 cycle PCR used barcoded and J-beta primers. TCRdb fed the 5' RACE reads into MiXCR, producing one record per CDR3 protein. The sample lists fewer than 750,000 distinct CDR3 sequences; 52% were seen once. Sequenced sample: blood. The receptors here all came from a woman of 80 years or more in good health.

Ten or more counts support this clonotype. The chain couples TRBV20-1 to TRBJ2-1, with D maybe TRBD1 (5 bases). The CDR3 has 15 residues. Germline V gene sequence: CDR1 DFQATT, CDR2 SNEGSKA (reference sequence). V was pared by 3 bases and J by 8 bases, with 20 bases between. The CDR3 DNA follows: TGCAGTGCTAGGACCGTCCCGACAGCCAACTATGAGCAGTTCTTC. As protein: CSARTVPTANYEQFF.

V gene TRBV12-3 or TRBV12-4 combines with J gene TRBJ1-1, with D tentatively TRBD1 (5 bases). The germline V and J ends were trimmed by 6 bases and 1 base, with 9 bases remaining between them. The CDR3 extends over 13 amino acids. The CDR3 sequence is CASRGVTNTEAFF. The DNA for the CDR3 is TGTGCCAGCAGGGGGGTCACGAACACTGAAGCTTTCTTT.

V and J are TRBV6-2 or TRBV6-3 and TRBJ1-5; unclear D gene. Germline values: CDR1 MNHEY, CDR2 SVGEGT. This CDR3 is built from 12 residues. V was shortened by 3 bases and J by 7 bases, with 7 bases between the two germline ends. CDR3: CASSYRLQPQHF. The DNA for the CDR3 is TGTGCCAGCAGTTATAGGCTGCAGCCCCAGCATTTT.

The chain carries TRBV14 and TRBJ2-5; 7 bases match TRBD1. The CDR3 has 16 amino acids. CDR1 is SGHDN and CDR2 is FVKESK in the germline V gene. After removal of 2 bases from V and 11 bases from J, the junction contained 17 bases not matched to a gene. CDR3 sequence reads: CASSQRMRQGRAEQYF. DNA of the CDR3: TGTGCCAGCAGCCAACGAATGAGACAGGGTCGGGCGGAGCAGTACTTC.

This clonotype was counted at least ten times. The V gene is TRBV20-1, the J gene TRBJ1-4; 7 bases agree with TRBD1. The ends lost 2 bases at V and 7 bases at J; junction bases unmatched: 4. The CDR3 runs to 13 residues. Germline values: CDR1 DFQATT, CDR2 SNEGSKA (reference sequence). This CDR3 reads CSARWQGGEKLFF. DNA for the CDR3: TGCAGTGCTAGATGGCAGGGGGGTGAAAAACTGTTTTTT.

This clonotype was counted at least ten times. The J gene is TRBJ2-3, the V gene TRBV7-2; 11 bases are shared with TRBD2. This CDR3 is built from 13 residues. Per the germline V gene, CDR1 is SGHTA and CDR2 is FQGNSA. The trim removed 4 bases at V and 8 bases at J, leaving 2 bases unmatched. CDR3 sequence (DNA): TGTGCCAGCAGCTCACTAGCGGGGGCTACGCAGTATTTT. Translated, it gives CASSSLAGATQYF.

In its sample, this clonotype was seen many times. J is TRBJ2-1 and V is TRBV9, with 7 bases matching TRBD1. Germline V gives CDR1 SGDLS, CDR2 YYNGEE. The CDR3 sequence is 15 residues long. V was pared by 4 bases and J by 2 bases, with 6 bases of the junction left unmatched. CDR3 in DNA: TGTGCCAGCAGCCCCCGGGACAGACCCTACAATGAGCAGTTCTTC. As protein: CASSPRDRPYNEQFF.

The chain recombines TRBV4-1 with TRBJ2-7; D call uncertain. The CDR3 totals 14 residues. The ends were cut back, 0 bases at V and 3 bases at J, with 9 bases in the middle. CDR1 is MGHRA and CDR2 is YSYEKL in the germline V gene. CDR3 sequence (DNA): TGCGCCAGCAGCCAAGACAGGACCCTCTACGAGCAGTACTTC. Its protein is CASSQDRTLYEQYF.

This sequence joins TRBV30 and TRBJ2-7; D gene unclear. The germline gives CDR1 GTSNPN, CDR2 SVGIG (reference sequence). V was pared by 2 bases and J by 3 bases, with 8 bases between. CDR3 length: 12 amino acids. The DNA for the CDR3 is TGTGCCTGGAGTCGAGATTTCTACGAGCAGTACTTC. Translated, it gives CAWSRDFYEQYF. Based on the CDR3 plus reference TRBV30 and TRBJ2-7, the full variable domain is SQTIHQWPATLVQPVGSPLSLECTVEGTSNPNLYWYRQAAGRGLQLLFYSVGIGQISSEVPQNLSASRPQDRQFILSSKKLLLSDSGFYLCAWSRDFYEQYFGPGTRLTVT.

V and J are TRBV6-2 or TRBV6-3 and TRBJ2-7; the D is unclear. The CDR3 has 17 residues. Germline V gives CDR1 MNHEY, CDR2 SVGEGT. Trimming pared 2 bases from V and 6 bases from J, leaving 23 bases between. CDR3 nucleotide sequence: TGTGCCAGCAGTTACCGCCCCAGCTCCGGACCCTCTTCCGAGCAGTACTTC. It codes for CASSYRPSSGPSSEQYF.

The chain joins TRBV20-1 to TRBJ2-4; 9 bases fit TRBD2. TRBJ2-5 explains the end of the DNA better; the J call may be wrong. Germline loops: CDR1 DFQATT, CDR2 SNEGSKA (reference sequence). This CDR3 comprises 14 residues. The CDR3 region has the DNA TGCAGTGCTAGCGCCGGGACTAGCTCCGTGACCCAGTACTTC. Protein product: CSASAGTSSVTQYF.

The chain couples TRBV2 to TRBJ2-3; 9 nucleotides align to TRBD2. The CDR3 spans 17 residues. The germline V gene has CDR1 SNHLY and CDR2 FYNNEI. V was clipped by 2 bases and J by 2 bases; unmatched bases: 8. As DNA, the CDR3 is TGTGCCAGCAGTGAACGATCTAGCGGGACTTTCACAGATACGCAGTATTTT. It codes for CASSERSSGTFTDTQYF.

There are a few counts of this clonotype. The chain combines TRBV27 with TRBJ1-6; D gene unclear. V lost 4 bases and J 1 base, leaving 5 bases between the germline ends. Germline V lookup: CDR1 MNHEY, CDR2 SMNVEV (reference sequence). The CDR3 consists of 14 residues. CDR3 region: CASSSESYNSPLHF. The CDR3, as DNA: TGTGCCAGCAGTTCGGAGTCCTATAATTCACCCCTCCACTTT.

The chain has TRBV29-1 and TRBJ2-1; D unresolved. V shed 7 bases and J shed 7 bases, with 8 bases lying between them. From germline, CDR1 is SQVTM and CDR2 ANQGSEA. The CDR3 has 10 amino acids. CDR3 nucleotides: TGCAGCGCCCGGAAGAATGAGCAGTTCTTC. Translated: CSARKNEQFF.

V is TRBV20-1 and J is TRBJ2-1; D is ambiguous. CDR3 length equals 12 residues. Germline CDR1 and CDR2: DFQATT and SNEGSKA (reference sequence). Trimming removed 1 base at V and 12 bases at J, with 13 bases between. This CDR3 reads CSARVQASAQFF. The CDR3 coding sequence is TGCAGTGCTAGAGTCCAGGCCTCCGCGCAGTTCTTC.

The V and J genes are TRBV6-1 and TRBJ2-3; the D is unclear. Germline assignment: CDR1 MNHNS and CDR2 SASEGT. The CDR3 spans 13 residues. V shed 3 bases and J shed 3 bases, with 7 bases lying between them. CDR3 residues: CASSELGTDTQYF. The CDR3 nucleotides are TGTGCCAGCAGTGAGTTAGGAACAGATACGCAGTATTTT.

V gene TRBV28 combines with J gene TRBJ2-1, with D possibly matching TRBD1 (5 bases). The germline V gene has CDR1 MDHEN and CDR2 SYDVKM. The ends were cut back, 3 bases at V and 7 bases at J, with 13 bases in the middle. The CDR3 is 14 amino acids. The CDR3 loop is CASSFPPTANEQFF. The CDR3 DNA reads TGTGCCAGCAGTTTTCCCCCGACAGCGAATGAGCAGTTCTTC.

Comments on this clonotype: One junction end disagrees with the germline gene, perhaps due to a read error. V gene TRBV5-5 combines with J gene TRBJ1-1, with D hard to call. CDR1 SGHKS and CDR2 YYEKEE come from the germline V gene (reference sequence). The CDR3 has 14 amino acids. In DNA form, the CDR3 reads TGTGCCGGCAGCTTGTCTGGACCTCAAAAAGGGGCTTTCTTT. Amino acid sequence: CAGSLSGPQKGAFF.

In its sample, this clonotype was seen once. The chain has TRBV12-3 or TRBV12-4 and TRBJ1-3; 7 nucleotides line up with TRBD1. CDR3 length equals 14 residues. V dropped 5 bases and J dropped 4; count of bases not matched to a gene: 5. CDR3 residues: CASSQGVEGNTIYF. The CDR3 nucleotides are TGTGCCAGCAGTCAGGGGGTTGAGGGAAACACCATATATTTT.

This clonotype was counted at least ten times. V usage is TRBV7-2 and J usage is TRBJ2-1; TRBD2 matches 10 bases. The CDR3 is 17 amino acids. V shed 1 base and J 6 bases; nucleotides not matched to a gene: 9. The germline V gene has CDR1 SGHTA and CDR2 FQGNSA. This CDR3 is CASSLVYPSSGGNEQFF. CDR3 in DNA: TGTGCCAGCAGCTTAGTTTACCCCTCTAGCGGGGGCAATGAGCAGTTCTTC.

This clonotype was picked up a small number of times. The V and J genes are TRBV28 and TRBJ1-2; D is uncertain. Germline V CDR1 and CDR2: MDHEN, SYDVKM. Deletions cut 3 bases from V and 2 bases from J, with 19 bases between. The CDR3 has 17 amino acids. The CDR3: CASSFLFPSEGNYGYTF. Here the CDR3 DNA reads TGTGCCAGCAGTTTCCTCTTCCCCTCGGAGGGAAACTATGGCTACACCTTC.

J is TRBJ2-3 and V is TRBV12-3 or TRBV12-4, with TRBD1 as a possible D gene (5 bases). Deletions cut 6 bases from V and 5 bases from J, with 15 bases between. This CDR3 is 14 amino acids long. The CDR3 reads CASRATIRVDTQYF. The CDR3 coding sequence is TGTGCCAGCAGAGCAACAATCAGGGTAGATACGCAGTATTTT.

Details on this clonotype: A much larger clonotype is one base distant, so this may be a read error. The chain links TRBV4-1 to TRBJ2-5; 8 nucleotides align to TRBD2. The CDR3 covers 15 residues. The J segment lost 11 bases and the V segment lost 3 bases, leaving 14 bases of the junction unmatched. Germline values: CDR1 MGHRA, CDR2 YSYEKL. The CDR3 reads CASSQPGTRFRGQYF. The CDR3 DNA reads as TGCGCCAGCAGCCAGCCCGGGACTAGATTTCGCGGGCAGTACTTC.

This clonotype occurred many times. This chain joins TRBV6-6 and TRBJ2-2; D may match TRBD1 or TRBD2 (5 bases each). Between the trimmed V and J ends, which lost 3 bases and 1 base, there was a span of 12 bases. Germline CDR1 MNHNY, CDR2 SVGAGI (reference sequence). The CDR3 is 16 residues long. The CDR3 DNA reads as TGTGCCAGCAGTTATGCCGGGACCAAGAACACCGGGGAGCTGTTTTTT. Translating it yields CASSYAGTKNTGELFF.

In DNA form, the CDR3 reads TGTGCCAGCAGCTTTGGGGGACTAGCGGAGACAGATACGCAGTATTTT. This gives the protein CASSFGGLAETDTQYF. The rearrangement joins TRBV7-9 to TRBJ2-3; 11 nucleotides line up with TRBD2. CDR3 size: 16 residues. Germline-derived CDR1 and CDR2 are SEHNR and FQNEAQ (reference sequence). Unmatched junction bases numbered 5, after V lost 3 bases and J lost 3 bases.

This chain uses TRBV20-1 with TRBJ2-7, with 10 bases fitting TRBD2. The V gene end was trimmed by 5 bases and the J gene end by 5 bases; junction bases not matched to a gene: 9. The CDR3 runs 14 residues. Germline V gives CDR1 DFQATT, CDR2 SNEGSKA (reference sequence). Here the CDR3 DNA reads TGCAGTGCTGGGCGTCGAGCGGGAGGGAACGAGCAGTACTTC. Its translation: CSAGRRAGGNEQYF.

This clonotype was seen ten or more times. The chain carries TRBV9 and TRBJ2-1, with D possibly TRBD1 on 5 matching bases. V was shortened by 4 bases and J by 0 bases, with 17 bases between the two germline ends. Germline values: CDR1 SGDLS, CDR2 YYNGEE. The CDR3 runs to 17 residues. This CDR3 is CASSLSWGSSSYNEQFF. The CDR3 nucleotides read TGTGCCAGCAGCCTTTCATGGGGCTCCAGCTCCTACAATGAGCAGTTCTTC. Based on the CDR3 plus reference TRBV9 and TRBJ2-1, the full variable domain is DSGVTQTPKHLITATGQRVTLRCSPRSGDLSVYWYQQSLDQGLQFLIQYYNGEERAKGNILERFSAQQFPDLHSELNLSSLELGDSALYFCASSLSWGSSSYNEQFFGPGTRLTVL.

In DNA, the CDR3 is TGCGCCAGCAGCGACGTACAGACTGAAGCTTTCTTT. The encoded protein is CASSDVQTEAFF. V is TRBV5-1 and J is TRBJ1-1; D gene unclear. CDR3 length: 12 amino acids. V was clipped by 4 bases and J by 5 bases, with 9 bases between them. Germline CDR1 SGHRS, CDR2 YFSETQ.

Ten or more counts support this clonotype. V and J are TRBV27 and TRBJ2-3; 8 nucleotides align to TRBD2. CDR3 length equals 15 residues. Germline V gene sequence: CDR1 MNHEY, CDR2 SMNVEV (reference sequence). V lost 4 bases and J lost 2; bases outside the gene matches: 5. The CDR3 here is CASSSSGHNTDTQYF. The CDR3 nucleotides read TGTGCCAGCAGTTCTAGCGGGCATAACACAGATACGCAGTATTTT.

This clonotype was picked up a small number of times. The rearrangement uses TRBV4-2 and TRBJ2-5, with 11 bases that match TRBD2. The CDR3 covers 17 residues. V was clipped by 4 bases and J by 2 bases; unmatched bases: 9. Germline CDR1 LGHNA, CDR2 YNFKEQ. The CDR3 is CASSPSGLAEGQETQYF. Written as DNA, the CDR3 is TGTGCCAGCAGCCCCTCGGGACTAGCGGAGGGACAAGAGACCCAGTACTTC.

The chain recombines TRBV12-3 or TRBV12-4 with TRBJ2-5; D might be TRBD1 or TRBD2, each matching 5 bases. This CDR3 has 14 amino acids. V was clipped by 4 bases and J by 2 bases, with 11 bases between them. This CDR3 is CASSSTGRQETQYF. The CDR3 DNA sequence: TGTGCCAGCAGTTCTACGGGACGGCAAGAGACCCAGTACTTC.